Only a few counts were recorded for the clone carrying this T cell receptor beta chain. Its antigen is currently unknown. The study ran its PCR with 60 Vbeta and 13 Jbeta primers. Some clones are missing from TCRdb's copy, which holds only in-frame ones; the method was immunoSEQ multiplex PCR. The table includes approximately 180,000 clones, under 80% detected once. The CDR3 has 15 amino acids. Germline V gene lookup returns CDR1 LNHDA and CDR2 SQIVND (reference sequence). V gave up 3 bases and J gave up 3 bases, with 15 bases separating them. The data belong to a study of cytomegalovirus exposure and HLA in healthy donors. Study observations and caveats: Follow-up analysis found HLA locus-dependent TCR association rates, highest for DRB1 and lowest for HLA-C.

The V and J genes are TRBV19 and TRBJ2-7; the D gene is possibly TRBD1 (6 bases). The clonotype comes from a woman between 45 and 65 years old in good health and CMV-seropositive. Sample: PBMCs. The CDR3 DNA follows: TGTGCCAGTAGTATCGGTTTCGGCAGGGGCTACGAGCAGTACTTC. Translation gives CASSIGFGRGYEQYF.